The text below deals with one T cell receptor beta chain. No antigen is known for it. CDR1 and CDR2 (germline): SGDLS, YYNGEE. Trimming at V came to 0 bases and at J to 1 base, leaving 2 bases not matched to a gene. The CDR3 spans 15 residues. Produced via immunoSEQ multiplex PCR; TCRdb's table is partial and in-frame only. Of fewer than 75,000 clones in the sample, 88% were seen once. These data belong to a study of OX40 agonist ivuxolimab in advanced cancers. The wider study: Patients were dosed intravenously with ivuxolimab at 0.01 to 10 mg/kg every 2 weeks. With a range of 23 to 79, age averaged approximately 60 years, and around 83% were male.

Study findings and constraints: CD4+ and CD8+ blood T cells expanded clonally by week 6 at 0.1 to 3.0 mg/kg. The antigen specificity of the peripheral T cells (those that were expanded) was not determined.

The TCR was taken from an adult with an advanced solid tumor such as melanoma, head and neck, liver or kidney cancer. Sequencing used CD4+ or CD8+ T cells sorted from blood, obtained in a trial of the OX40 agonist ivuxolimab. This rearrangement joins TRBV9 to TRBJ1-1, with TRBD1 identical over 8 bases. The DNA of the CDR3 is TGTGCCAGCAGCGTAGTTGGACAGGGGAACACTGAAGCTTTCTTT. Translating it yields CASSVVGQGNTEAFF.